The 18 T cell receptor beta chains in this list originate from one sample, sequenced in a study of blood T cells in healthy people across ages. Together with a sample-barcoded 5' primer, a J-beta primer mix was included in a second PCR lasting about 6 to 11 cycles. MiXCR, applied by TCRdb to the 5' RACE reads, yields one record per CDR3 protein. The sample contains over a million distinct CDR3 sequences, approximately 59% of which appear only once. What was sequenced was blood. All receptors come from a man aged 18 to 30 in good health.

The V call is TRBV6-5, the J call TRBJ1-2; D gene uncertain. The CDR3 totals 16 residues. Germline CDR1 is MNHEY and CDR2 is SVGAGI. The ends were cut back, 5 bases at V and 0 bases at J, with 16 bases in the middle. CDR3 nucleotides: TGTGCCAGCAGTAAAAAATACGGCGAAGCTAACTATGGCTACACCTTC. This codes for CASSKKYGEANYGYTF.

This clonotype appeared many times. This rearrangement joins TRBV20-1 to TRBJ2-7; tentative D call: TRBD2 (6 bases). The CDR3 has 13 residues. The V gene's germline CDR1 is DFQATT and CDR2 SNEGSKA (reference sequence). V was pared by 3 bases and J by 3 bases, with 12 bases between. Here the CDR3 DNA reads TGCAGTGCTAGTACGGGAGACGTCTACGAGCAGTACTTC. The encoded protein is CSASTGDVYEQYF.

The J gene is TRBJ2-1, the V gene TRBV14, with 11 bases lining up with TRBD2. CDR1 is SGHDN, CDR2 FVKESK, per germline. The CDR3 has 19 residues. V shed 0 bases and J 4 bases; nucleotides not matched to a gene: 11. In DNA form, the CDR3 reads TGTGCCAGCAGCCAAGATATAACTCAACTAGCGGGAGTATACAATGAGCAGTTCTTC. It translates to CASSQDITQLAGVYNEQFF.

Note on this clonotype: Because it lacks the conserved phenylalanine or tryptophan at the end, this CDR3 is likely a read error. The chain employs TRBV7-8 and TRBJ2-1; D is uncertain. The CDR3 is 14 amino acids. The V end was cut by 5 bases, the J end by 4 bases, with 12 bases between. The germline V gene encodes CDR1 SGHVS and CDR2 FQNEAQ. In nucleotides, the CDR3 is TGTGCCAGCAGCGGACGGAAGTCGTACAATGAGCAGTTCGTC. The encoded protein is CASSGRKSYNEQFV.

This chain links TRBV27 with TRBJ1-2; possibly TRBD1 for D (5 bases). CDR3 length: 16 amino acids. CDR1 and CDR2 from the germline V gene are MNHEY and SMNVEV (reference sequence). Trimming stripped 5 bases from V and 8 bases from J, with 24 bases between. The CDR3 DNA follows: TGTGCCAGCAGTCCGCAACCTACAGGAGCGGCGGGGGGCTACACCTTC. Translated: CASSPQPTGAAGGYTF.

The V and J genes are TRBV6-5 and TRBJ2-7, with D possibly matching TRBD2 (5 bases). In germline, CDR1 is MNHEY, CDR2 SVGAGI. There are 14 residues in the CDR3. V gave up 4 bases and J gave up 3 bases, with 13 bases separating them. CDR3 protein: CASSSRTESYEQYF. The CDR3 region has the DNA TGTGCCAGCAGTTCTCGGACTGAGAGCTACGAGCAGTACTTC.

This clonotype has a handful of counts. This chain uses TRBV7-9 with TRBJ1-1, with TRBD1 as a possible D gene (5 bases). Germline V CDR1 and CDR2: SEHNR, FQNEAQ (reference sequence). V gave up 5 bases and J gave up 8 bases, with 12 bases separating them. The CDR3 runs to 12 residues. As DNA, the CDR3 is TGTGCCAGCAGCCGTGAGGGACTAGAAGCTTTCTTT. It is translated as CASSREGLEAFF. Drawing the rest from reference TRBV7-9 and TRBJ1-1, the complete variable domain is DTGVSQNPRHKITKRGQNVTFRCDPISEHNRLYWYRQTLGQGPEFLTYFQNEAQLEKSRLLSDRFSAERPKGSFSTLEIQRTEQGDSAMYLCASSREGLEAFFGQGTRLTVV.

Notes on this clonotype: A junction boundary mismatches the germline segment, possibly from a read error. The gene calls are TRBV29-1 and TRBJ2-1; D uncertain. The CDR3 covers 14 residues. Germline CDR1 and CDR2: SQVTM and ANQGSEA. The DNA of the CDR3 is TGCAGCGCCCCCAATGATGCCGCCTACAAGGAGCAGTTCTTC. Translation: CSAPNDAAYKEQFF.

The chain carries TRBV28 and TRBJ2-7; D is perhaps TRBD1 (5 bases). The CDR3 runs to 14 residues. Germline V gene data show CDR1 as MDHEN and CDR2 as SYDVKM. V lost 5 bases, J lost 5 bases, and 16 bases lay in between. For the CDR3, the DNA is TGTGCCAGCAGTCTTCTAGGGGCCGCGGACGAGCAGTACTTC. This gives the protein CASSLLGAADEQYF.

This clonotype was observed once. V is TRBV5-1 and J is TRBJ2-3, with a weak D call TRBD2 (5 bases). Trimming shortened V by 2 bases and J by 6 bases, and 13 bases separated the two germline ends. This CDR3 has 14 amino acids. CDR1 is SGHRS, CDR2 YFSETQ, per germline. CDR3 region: CASSFSEFTDTQYF. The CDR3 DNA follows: TGCGCCAGCAGCTTTAGCGAATTCACGGATACGCAGTATTTT.

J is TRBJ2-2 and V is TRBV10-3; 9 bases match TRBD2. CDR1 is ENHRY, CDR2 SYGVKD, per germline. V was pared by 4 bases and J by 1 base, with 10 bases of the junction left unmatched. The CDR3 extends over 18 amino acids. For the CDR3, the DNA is TGTGCCATCAGTGTCGAGGAGCGGGAGGCCTGGAACACCGGGGAGCTGTTTTTT. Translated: CAISVEEREAWNTGELFF.

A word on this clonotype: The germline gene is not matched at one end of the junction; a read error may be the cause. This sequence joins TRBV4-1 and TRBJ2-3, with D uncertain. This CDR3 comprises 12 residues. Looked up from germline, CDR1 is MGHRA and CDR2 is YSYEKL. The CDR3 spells CDSSQGGVRQYF. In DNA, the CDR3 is TGCGACAGCAGCCAAGGTGGGGTCAGGCAGTATTTT.

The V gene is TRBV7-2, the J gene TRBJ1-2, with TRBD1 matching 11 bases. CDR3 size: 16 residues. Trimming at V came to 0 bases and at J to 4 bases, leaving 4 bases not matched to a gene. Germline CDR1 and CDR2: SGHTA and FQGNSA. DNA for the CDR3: TGTGCCAGCAGCTTAGCGGGGACAGGGGGTAGCTATGGCTACACCTTC. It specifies CASSLAGTGGSYGYTF.

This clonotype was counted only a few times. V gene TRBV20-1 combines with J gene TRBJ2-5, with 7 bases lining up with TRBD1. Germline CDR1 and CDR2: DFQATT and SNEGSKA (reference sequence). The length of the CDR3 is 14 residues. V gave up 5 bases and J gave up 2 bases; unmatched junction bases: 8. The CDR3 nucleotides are TGCAGTGCTTCCGTGGCCAGGGGGCAAGAGACCCAGTACTTC. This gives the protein CSASVARGQETQYF.

Here the CDR3 reads CSARDMGITNYGYTF. CDR3 in DNA: TGCAGTGCTAGAGATATGGGGATAACTAACTATGGCTACACCTTC. V usage is TRBV20-1 and J usage is TRBJ1-2, with D unresolved. The germline gives CDR1 DFQATT, CDR2 SNEGSKA (reference sequence). V shed 0 bases and J shed 0 bases, with 11 bases lying between them. This CDR3 contains 15 residues.

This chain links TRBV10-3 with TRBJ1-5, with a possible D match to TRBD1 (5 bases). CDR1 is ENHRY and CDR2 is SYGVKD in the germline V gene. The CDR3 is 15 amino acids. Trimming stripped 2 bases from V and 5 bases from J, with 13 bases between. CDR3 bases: TGTGCCATCAGTGAGGCCCCCACAGGTGATCAGCCCCAGCATTTT. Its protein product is CAISEAPTGDQPQHF.

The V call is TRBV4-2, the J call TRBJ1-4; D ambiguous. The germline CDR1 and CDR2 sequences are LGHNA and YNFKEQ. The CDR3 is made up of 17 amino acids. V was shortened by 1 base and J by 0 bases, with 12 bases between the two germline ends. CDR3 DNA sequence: TGTGCCAGCAGCCAAGGCGCACGGCCAGCAACTAATGAAAAACTGTTTTTT. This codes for CASSQGARPATNEKLFF.

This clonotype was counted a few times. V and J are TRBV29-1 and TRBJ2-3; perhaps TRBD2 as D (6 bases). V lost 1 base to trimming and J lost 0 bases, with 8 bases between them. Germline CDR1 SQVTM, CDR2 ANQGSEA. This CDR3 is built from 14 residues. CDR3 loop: CSVEALASTDTQYF. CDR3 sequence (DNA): TGCAGCGTTGAAGCGCTAGCGAGCACAGATACGCAGTATTTT.